This TCR beta chain was captured by sequencing in a study of cytomegalovirus exposure and HLA in healthy donors. Study-level information: Earlier, 200 million or so T cells were analyzed, and 117 million unique TCR beta sequences were found among them. HLA-typed donors were the source of around 85 million unique TCRs held in an early data release.

Primers for the PCR totalled 60 Vbeta and 13 Jbeta. Assay used: immunoSEQ multiplex PCR; TCRdb lists only in-frame clones, some missing. The sample holds 100,000 to 150,000 clones, about four fifths seen once. Germline CDR1 reads SGHTA; CDR2 reads FQGNSA. The V segment lost 5 bases and the J segment 8 bases; nucleotides outside the gene matches: 11. This CDR3 has 15 residues. The receptor comes from a female donor in good health and CMV-seropositive. This chain links TRBV7-2 with TRBJ2-1; 8 bases align to TRBD2. The material sequenced was PBMCs. The CDR3 sequence is CASSGDLAGGYEQFF. The CDR3 nucleotides are TGTGCCAGCAGCGGGGACTTGGCGGGGGGATATGAGCAGTTCTTC. Filled out from reference TRBV7-2 and TRBJ2-1, the complete variable domain reads GAGVSQSPSNKVTEKGKDVELRCDPISGHTALYWYRQSLGQGLEFLIYFQGNSAPDKSGLPSDRFSAERTGGSVSTLTIQRTQQEDSAVYLCASSGDLAGGYEQFFGPGTRLTVL.